These 22 T cell receptor beta chains were all obtained from the same sample, sequenced in a study of shared clonotypes between healthy human individuals. TCRdb's copy holds only in-frame clones and misses some; the assay was immunoSEQ multiplex PCR. The sample shows 1.4 million to 1.5 million clones, around 95% of them seen only once. The sample taken for sequencing was naive CD4+ T cells sorted from blood. The subset was: CD45RA+ positively selected. All receptors come from a man aged 30 to 45 in good health.

The V call is TRBV19, the J call TRBJ2-1; D perhaps matches TRBD1 (6 bases). The V and J ends lost 5 bases and 7 bases respectively, with 15 bases between them. Germline V gives CDR1 LNHDA, CDR2 SQIVND (reference sequence). This CDR3 spans 14 amino acids. CDR3 bases: TGTGCCAGTAGTGAGGACAGATGGTATAATGAGCAGTTCTTC. Protein sequence: CASSEDRWYNEQFF.

J is TRBJ2-1 and V is TRBV19; D call uncertain. Trimming took 3 bases from V and 5 from J, leaving 14 bases between them. This CDR3 contains 15 residues. CDR1 is LNHDA and CDR2 is SQIVND in the germline V gene (reference sequence). CDR3 region: CASSIPTIFDNEQFF. In DNA form, the CDR3 reads TGTGCCAGTAGTATCCCGACGATTTTCGACAATGAGCAGTTCTTC.

This chain links TRBV5-1 with TRBJ2-1, with TRBD2 as a possible D gene (5 bases). Per germline, CDR1 SGHRS and CDR2 YFSETQ. The V end was cut by 6 bases, the J end by 8 bases, with 24 bases between. The CDR3 covers 16 residues. The CDR3 sequence: CASTSAGPAGRDEQFF. CDR3 nucleotides: TGCGCCAGCACCTCCGCGGGCCCCGCAGGTCGCGATGAGCAGTTCTTC.

V and J are TRBV28 and TRBJ2-2; 10 bases map to TRBD1. After removal of 5 bases from V and 1 base from J, the junction contained 4 bases not matched to a gene. The CDR3 is 16 residues long. Germline CDR1 is MDHEN and CDR2 is SYDVKM. The CDR3 DNA sequence: TGTGCCAGCAGTCGCCGGGACAGGGGGAACACCGGGGAGCTGTTTTTT. Its protein is CASSRRDRGNTGELFF.

J is TRBJ2-3 and V is TRBV11-1; the match to TRBD2 covers 12 bases. The CDR3 consists of 16 residues. CDR1 SGHAT and CDR2 FQDESV come from the germline V gene (reference sequence). V lost 5 bases and J lost 0; bases outside the gene matches: 3. CDR3 sequence (DNA): TGTGCCAGCAGCCCGGGGACTAGCGGGAGCACAGATACGCAGTATTTT. This codes for CASSPGTSGSTDTQYF.

The chain uses TRBV6-5 and TRBJ2-3; D gene unclear. The germline V gene encodes CDR1 MNHEY and CDR2 SVGAGI. V was cut by 5 bases and J by 4 bases, with 13 bases left in between. The CDR3 covers 14 residues. CDR3 region: CASSRRGVADTQYF. The CDR3 bases are TGTGCCAGCAGTCGGAGAGGAGTTGCAGATACGCAGTATTTT.

The chain employs TRBV5-1 and TRBJ2-7; D is unresolved. CDR1 is SGHRS and CDR2 is YFSETQ in the germline V gene. CDR3 size: 11 residues. V was clipped by 5 bases and J by 3 bases, with 6 bases between them. CDR3 amino acids: CASRDHYEQYF. The CDR3 nucleotides are TGCGCCAGCAGAGACCACTACGAGCAGTACTTC.

The chain is built from TRBV6-1 and TRBJ2-5; 8 bases fit TRBD1. The CDR3 length is 14 residues. Germline trimming cut 2 bases from V and 10 bases from J; bases unmatched to any gene: 9. Per germline, CDR1 MNHNS and CDR2 SASEGT. CDR3 sequence (DNA): TGTGCCAGCAGTGAAAGGCAGGGGGCGCGTGGCCAGTACTTC. Protein product: CASSERQGARGQYF.

The chain employs TRBV7-2 and TRBJ2-3, with D perhaps being TRBD1 or TRBD2 (5 bases each). Germline assignment: CDR1 SGHTA and CDR2 FQGNSA. The CDR3 covers 15 residues. V gave up 2 bases and J gave up 2 bases, with 11 bases separating them. The CDR3 is CASSLRGDHTDTQYF. The CDR3 DNA sequence: TGTGCCAGCAGCTTAAGAGGGGACCACACAGATACGCAGTATTTT.

The V call is TRBV5-1, the J call TRBJ2-5; D ambiguous. Germline CDR1 is SGHRS and CDR2 is YFSETQ. Trimming took 4 bases from V and 5 from J, leaving 15 bases between them. CDR3 length equals 14 residues. The DNA for the CDR3 is TGCGCCAGCAGCGTGAACAAAGCGACGGAGACCCAGTACTTC. It translates to CASSVNKATETQYF.

The chain uses TRBV6-6 and TRBJ1-1; D gene ambiguous. CDR1 is MNHNY, CDR2 SVGAGI, per germline (reference sequence). The length of the CDR3 is 16 residues. Trimming removed 6 bases from V and 0 bases from J, with 17 bases in between. The CDR3 sequence: CASRLDGSLMNTEAFF. The CDR3 DNA follows: TGTGCCAGCAGATTAGACGGGAGCCTTATGAACACTGAAGCTTTCTTT.

The rearrangement uses TRBV5-1 and TRBJ2-6; the match to TRBD1 covers 9 bases. CDR1 is SGHRS, CDR2 YFSETQ, per germline. V shed 4 bases and J 0 bases; nucleotides not matched to a gene: 11. This CDR3 spans 19 amino acids. The CDR3 nucleotides are TGCGCCAGCAGCCAGGGACCACAGGGGGCCATCTCTGGGGCCAACGTCCTGACTTTC. As protein: CASSQGPQGAISGANVLTF.

This chain connects TRBV27 to TRBJ1-1; TRBD1 is a possible D gene (5 bases). CDR1 MNHEY and CDR2 SMNVEV come from the germline V gene (reference sequence). Trimming left V 2 bases short and J 5 bases short, with 12 bases between. This CDR3 has 14 residues. The CDR3 DNA is TGTGCCAGCAGTTTAATCTTTCAGGGTACTGAAGCTTTCTTT. This translates into CASSLIFQGTEAFF.

The chain has TRBV6-1 and TRBJ2-1; D gene uncertain. The germline V and J ends were trimmed by 3 bases and 0 bases, with 9 bases remaining between them. The germline V gene has CDR1 MNHNS and CDR2 SASEGT. The length of the CDR3 is 15 residues. The CDR3 DNA follows: TGTGCCAGCAGTGAGTACGGTACCTCCTACAATGAGCAGTTCTTC. Protein: CASSEYGTSYNEQFF.

The chain links TRBV18 to TRBJ1-5; TRBD1 aligns across 7 bases. The CDR3 runs 14 residues. V shed 3 bases, J shed 5 bases, and the junction held 4 bases outside the gene matches. Germline loops: CDR1 KGHSH, CDR2 LQKENI. Here the CDR3 DNA reads TGTGCCAGCTCACCGGACAGGACATATCAGCCCCAGCATTTT. It yields the protein CASSPDRTYQPQHF. Combining the CDR3 with reference TRBV18 and TRBJ1-5 gives the whole variable domain NAGVMQNPRHLVRRRGQEARLRCSPMKGHSHVYWYRQLPEEGLKFMVYLQKENIIDESGMPKERFSAEFPKEGPSILRIQQVVRGDSAAYFCASSPDRTYQPQHFGDGTRLSIL.

V is TRBV18 and J is TRBJ1-1; perhaps TRBD1 as D (5 bases). The CDR3 has 14 amino acids. Between the trimmed V and J ends, which lost 3 bases and 3 bases, there was a span of 11 bases. Germline V gene lookup returns CDR1 KGHSH and CDR2 LQKENI. The CDR3 DNA sequence: TGTGCCAGCTCACCCGTTTTGGGGCACACTGAAGCTTTCTTT. Its protein is CASSPVLGHTEAFF.

The chain uses TRBV28 and TRBJ2-1; 7 bases align to TRBD2. The CDR3 length is 15 residues. J was trimmed by 3 bases and V by 8 bases; bases with no gene match: 10. The germline V gene encodes CDR1 MDHEN and CDR2 SYDVKM. The CDR3 DNA follows: TGTGCCAGCGGGTTGACTAGCCCTGGCTACAATGAGCAGTTCTTC. Translated, it gives CASGLTSPGYNEQFF.

The chain uses TRBV28 and TRBJ2-7; D ambiguous. This CDR3 has 14 residues. CDR1 is MDHEN and CDR2 is SYDVKM in the germline V gene. V was pared by 2 bases and J by 0 bases, with 8 bases between. This CDR3 reads CASSLDRGSYEQYF. CDR3 nucleotides: TGTGCCAGCAGTTTAGACCGTGGCTCCTACGAGCAGTACTTC.

The chain links TRBV15 to TRBJ2-3, with 12 bases that match TRBD2. The V and J ends lost 2 bases and 2 bases, in that order; junction bases with no gene match: 23. CDR1 is LNHNV and CDR2 is YYDKDF in the germline V gene (reference sequence). This CDR3 region has 23 residues. CDR3 in DNA: TGTGCCACCAGCAGAACCCGCGGAGCCGGCGGAGTCGGACTAGCGGGATTCACAGATACGCAGTATTTT. This encodes CATSRTRGAGGVGLAGFTDTQYF.

This chain connects TRBV5-4 to TRBJ2-7; TRBD2 matches 7 bases. J gave up 4 bases and V 4 bases, and 8 bases lay outside the gene matches. This CDR3 is 14 amino acids long. The V gene's germline CDR1 is SGHNT and CDR2 YYREEE (reference sequence). The DNA for the CDR3 is TGTGCCAGCAGCGATTGGCGGGAGAGGTACGAGCAGTACTTC. Translated: CASSDWRERYEQYF.

This chain uses TRBV18 with TRBJ2-1, with 7 bases identical to TRBD2. CDR1 is KGHSH, CDR2 LQKENI, per germline. This CDR3 comprises 15 residues. J lost 2 bases, V lost 3 bases, and 4 bases had no gene match. CDR3 protein: CASSPQRETYNEQFF. For the CDR3, the DNA is TGTGCCAGCTCACCCCAGCGGGAAACCTACAATGAGCAGTTCTTC. The variable domain in full, completed from reference TRBV18 and TRBJ2-1, reads NAGVMQNPRHLVRRRGQEARLRCSPMKGHSHVYWYRQLPEEGLKFMVYLQKENIIDESGMPKERFSAEFPKEGPSILRIQQVVRGDSAAYFCASSPQRETYNEQFFGPGTRLTVL.

This clone has only one observation. The genes are TRBV9 and TRBJ1-4; D remains ambiguous. Trimming stripped 2 bases from V and 3 bases from J, with 5 bases between. The germline gives CDR1 SGDLS, CDR2 YYNGEE. The CDR3 covers 13 residues. The CDR3 DNA reads as TGTGCCAGCAGCGTGAGACCTAATGAAAAACTGTTTTTT. It codes for CASSVRPNEKLFF.